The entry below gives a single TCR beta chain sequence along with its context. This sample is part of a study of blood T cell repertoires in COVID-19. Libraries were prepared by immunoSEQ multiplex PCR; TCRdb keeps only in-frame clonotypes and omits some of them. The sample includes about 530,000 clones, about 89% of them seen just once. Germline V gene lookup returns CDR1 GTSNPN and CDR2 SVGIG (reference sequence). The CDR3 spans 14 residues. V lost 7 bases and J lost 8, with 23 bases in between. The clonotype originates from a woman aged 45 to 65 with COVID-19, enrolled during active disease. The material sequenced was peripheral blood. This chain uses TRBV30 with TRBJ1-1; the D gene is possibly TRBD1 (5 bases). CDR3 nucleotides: TGTGCCTCGACTGGGATGCAGGGCGACGGGGAAGCTTTCTTT. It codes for CASTGMQGDGEAFF.